Listed below are T cell receptor beta chains from one sample, sequenced in a study of blood T cell repertoires in COVID-19. Measured with immunoSEQ multiplex PCR; TCRdb has only the in-frame clones, and not every one. The sample comprises around 340,000 clones, 80% to 90% of which are singletons, and roughly 4% rests with the top ten. Sample: PBMCs or T cells enriched from blood (not recorded which). These receptors were collected from a middle-aged woman with acute COVID-19. Both conserved end residues are part of each CDR3. Fields, in order: V gene, D gene, clone size, J gene, CDR3 DNA, CDR3 protein. D genes are given only for firm matches. Expanded clones get a size class; other rows say once, few or many, or leave the size out.

V gene: TRBV7-2
D gene: TRBD2
clone size: -
J gene: TRBJ2-7
CDR3 DNA: TGTGCCAGCAGCTTAGTTGTGTCTAGCGGGAGATACGAGCAGTACTTC
CDR3 protein: CASSLVVSSGRYEQYF

V gene: TRBV5-4
D gene: TRBD2
clone size: -
J gene: TRBJ2-1
CDR3 DNA: TGTGCCAGCAGCTGGACTAGCGGGAGTTCCTACAATGAGCAGTTCTTC
CDR3 protein: CASSWTSGSSYNEQFF

V gene: TRBV7-2
D gene: TRBD2
clone size: few
J gene: TRBJ2-3
CDR3 DNA: TGTGCCAGCAGCTTAAGCGGGAGGGGCACAGATACGCAGTATTTT
CDR3 protein: CASSLSGRGTDTQYF

V gene: TRBV7-9
D gene: -
clone size: once
J gene: TRBJ1-3
CDR3 DNA: TGTGCCAGCAGCCCCCTATCGAACACCATATATTTT
CDR3 protein: CASSPLSNTIYF

V gene: TRBV27
D gene: TRBD1
clone size: -
J gene: TRBJ1-4
CDR3 DNA: TGTGCCAGCAGCACCCACAGGGGGCTATCTGAAAAACTGTTTTTT
CDR3 protein: CASSTHRGLSEKLFF

V gene: TRBV29-1
D gene: -
clone size: -
J gene: TRBJ1-1
CDR3 DNA: TGCAGCGTTTTGGGAGATATGAACACTGAAGCTTTCTTT
CDR3 protein: CSVLGDMNTEAFF

V gene: TRBV14
D gene: -
clone size: -
J gene: TRBJ2-6
CDR3 DNA: TGTGCCAGCAGCCCGGGGGCTGGGGCCAACGTCCTGACTTTC
CDR3 protein: CASSPGAGANVLTF

V gene: TRBV2
D gene: TRBD2
clone size: -
J gene: TRBJ2-2
CDR3 DNA: TGTGCCAGCAGTGTGGAGCGGGGGGGCTTAACCGGGGAGCTGTTTTTT
CDR3 protein: CASSVERGGLTGELFF

V gene: TRBV20-1
D gene: -
clone size: few
J gene: TRBJ1-6
CDR3 DNA: TGCAGTGCTAGTCAACTGTCAGGGGCTTATAATTCACCCCTCCACTTT
CDR3 protein: CSASQLSGAYNSPLHF

V gene: TRBV7-9
D gene: -
clone size: -
J gene: TRBJ2-7
CDR3 DNA: TGTGCCAGCAGCCTTCCGAGCTACGAGCAGTACTTC
CDR3 protein: CASSLPSYEQYF

V gene: TRBV20-1
D gene: -
clone size: few
J gene: TRBJ2-1
CDR3 DNA: TGCAGTGCCAGGCGGGTTAGTGAGCAGTTCTTC
CDR3 protein: CSARRVSEQFF

V gene: TRBV19
D gene: -
clone size: few
J gene: TRBJ2-6
CDR3 DNA: TGTGCCAGTAGTCACGACAGGCCACTCTCTGGGGCCAACGTCCTGACTTTC
CDR3 protein: CASSHDRPLSGANVLTF

V gene: TRBV29-1
D gene: -
clone size: once
J gene: TRBJ2-2
CDR3 DNA: TGCAGCGTAGTGGGCAACACCGGGGAGCTGTTTTTT
CDR3 protein: CSVVGNTGELFF

V gene: TRBV19
D gene: -
clone size: -
J gene: TRBJ1-2
CDR3 DNA: TGTGCCAGTAGTCCACGTTCCGTAGTAGGCTACACCTTC
CDR3 protein: CASSPRSVVGYTF

V gene: TRBV11-3
D gene: -
clone size: -
J gene: TRBJ1-1
CDR3 DNA: TGTGCCAGCAGCTTAACAGAGTTCACAGAAGCTTTCTTT
CDR3 protein: CASSLTEFTEAFF

V gene: TRBV3-1/TRBV3-2
D gene: TRBD2
clone size: -
J gene: TRBJ2-1
CDR3 DNA: TGTGCCAGCAGCCCTGCTGGCGGGAGATCCTACAATGAGCAGTTCTTC
CDR3 protein: CASSPAGGRSYNEQFF

V gene: TRBV4-3
D gene: -
clone size: -
J gene: TRBJ2-1
CDR3 DNA: TGCGCCAGCAGCCAAGATGGTTTGGGGGGCAATGAGCAGTTCTTC
CDR3 protein: CASSQDGLGGNEQFF

V gene: TRBV5-1
D gene: TRBD2
clone size: -
J gene: TRBJ2-1
CDR3 DNA: TGCGCCAGCAGCTCCGGGACTAGCGGGAGTGACCCCAATGAGCAGTTCTTC
CDR3 protein: CASSSGTSGSDPNEQFF

V gene: TRBV3-1/TRBV3-2
D gene: TRBD1
clone size: -
J gene: TRBJ1-6
CDR3 DNA: TGTGCCAGCAGCCAAGCGACAGGGGTCTCACCCCTCCACTTT
CDR3 protein: CASSQATGVSPLHF

V gene: TRBV6-1
D gene: TRBD1
clone size: -
J gene: TRBJ1-5
CDR3 DNA: TGTGCCAGCAGTCAAGGGACAGGGCTGACAAATCAGCCCCAGCATTTT
CDR3 protein: CASSQGTGLTNQPQHF

V gene: TRBV5-6
D gene: -
clone size: -
J gene: TRBJ2-1
CDR3 DNA: TGTGCCAGCAGCAGGAGGGTCAATGAGCAGTTCTTC
CDR3 protein: CASSRRVNEQFF

V gene: TRBV28
D gene: TRBD1
clone size: once
J gene: TRBJ1-2
CDR3 DNA: TGTGCCAGCGTACCGGGACAGGGTGACTATGGCTACACCTTC
CDR3 protein: CASVPGQGDYGYTF

V gene: TRBV28
D gene: -
clone size: -
J gene: TRBJ1-5
CDR3 DNA: TGTGCCAGCAGTTTCCCGGGGGGGAAGCAGCCCCAGCATTTT
CDR3 protein: CASSFPGGKQPQHF

V gene: TRBV27
D gene: -
clone size: -
J gene: TRBJ1-1
CDR3 DNA: TGTGCCAGCAGTGGAGTAGACAGGAACACTGAAGCTTTCTTT
CDR3 protein: CASSGVDRNTEAFF

V gene: TRBV28
D gene: -
clone size: -
J gene: TRBJ1-1
CDR3 DNA: TGTGCCAGCAGTTTACGCACAGGGAGCACTGAAGCTTTCTTT
CDR3 protein: CASSLRTGSTEAFF

V gene: TRBV5-1
D gene: TRBD2
clone size: -
J gene: TRBJ2-5
CDR3 DNA: TGCGCCAGCAGCGCAATAGCGGGGATCCAAGAGACCCAGTACTTC
CDR3 protein: CASSAIAGIQETQYF

V gene: TRBV27
D gene: TRBD1
clone size: -
J gene: TRBJ1-4
CDR3 DNA: TGTGCCAGCAGTTTAATGGGGACAGCTGAAAAACTGTTTTTT
CDR3 protein: CASSLMGTAEKLFF

V gene: TRBV2
D gene: -
clone size: -
J gene: TRBJ2-4
CDR3 DNA: TGTGCCACCAGTCCGGTCAAAAACATTCAGTACTTC
CDR3 protein: CATSPVKNIQYF

V gene: TRBV6-1
D gene: -
clone size: -
J gene: TRBJ1-1
CDR3 DNA: TGTGCCAGCAGTGAAGCCGCGGTGGCCACTGAAGCTTTCTTT
CDR3 protein: CASSEAAVATEAFF

V gene: TRBV19
D gene: TRBD1
clone size: -
J gene: TRBJ2-2
CDR3 DNA: TGTGCCAGTTCACAGGGGGTGACGAACACCGGGGAGCTGTTTTTT
CDR3 protein: CASSQGVTNTGELFF

V gene: TRBV7-9
D gene: -
clone size: -
J gene: TRBJ2-6
CDR3 DNA: TGTGCCAGCAGCTTGGGAACAGGGCACTCTGGGGCCAACGTCCTGACTTTC
CDR3 protein: CASSLGTGHSGANVLTF

V gene: TRBV18
D gene: -
clone size: -
J gene: TRBJ2-3
CDR3 DNA: TGTGCCAGCTCACCATTAAGCACGGATACGCAGTATTTT
CDR3 protein: CASSPLSTDTQYF

V gene: TRBV5-6
D gene: -
clone size: -
J gene: TRBJ2-7
CDR3 DNA: TGTGCCAGCAGCTCCTTTCGAGGTGGGGAGGAGCAGTACTTC
CDR3 protein: CASSSFRGGEEQYF

V gene: TRBV14
D gene: -
clone size: -
J gene: TRBJ2-7
CDR3 DNA: TGTGCCAGCAGCCAAGCTGTTACAGTACCGCAGTACTTC
CDR3 protein: CASSQAVTVPQYF

V gene: TRBV7-9
D gene: -
clone size: -
J gene: TRBJ1-4
CDR3 DNA: TGTGCCAGCAGCCCCCGCCCAGGGGATGAAAAACTGTTTTTT
CDR3 protein: CASSPRPGDEKLFF

V gene: TRBV19
D gene: -
clone size: once
J gene: TRBJ1-5
CDR3 DNA: TGTGCCAGTAGTTCAAATAGCAATCAGCCCCAGCATTTT
CDR3 protein: CASSSNSNQPQHF

V gene: TRBV7-2
D gene: TRBD2
clone size: -
J gene: TRBJ2-7
CDR3 DNA: TGTGCCAGCAGCTTAGCCCACGGGGGGGCCTACGAGCAGTACTTC
CDR3 protein: CASSLAHGGAYEQYF

V gene: TRBV5-1
D gene: -
clone size: -
J gene: TRBJ2-3
CDR3 DNA: TGCGCCAGCAGCTTTCCGGGGACAGATACGCAGTATTTT
CDR3 protein: CASSFPGTDTQYF

V gene: TRBV9
D gene: TRBD2
clone size: -
J gene: TRBJ2-1
CDR3 DNA: TGTGCCAGCAGCGCCCCGGGACTAGCGGGTGGAGGCCCCTACAATGAGCAGTTCTTC
CDR3 protein: CASSAPGLAGGGPYNEQFF

V gene: TRBV7-9
D gene: TRBD2
clone size: -
J gene: TRBJ2-7
CDR3 DNA: TGTGCCAGCAGCGTCCTGAGGGAGGGGCACGAGCAGTACTTC
CDR3 protein: CASSVLREGHEQYF

V gene: TRBV2
D gene: TRBD2
clone size: -
J gene: TRBJ2-2
CDR3 DNA: TGTGCCAGCACCCGACTAGCGGGGGGATCCGGGGAGCTGTTTTTT
CDR3 protein: CASTRLAGGSGELFF

V gene: TRBV19
D gene: TRBD1
clone size: -
J gene: TRBJ2-7
CDR3 DNA: TGTGCCAGTAGTATCGCCTGGGACAGGGGTTACGAGCAGTACTTC
CDR3 protein: CASSIAWDRGYEQYF

V gene: TRBV4-3
D gene: -
clone size: -
J gene: TRBJ1-6
CDR3 DNA: TGCGCCAGCAGGCCCCCGTCTAGCTCCTATAATTCACCCCTCCACTTT
CDR3 protein: CASRPPSSSYNSPLHF

V gene: TRBV12-5
D gene: -
clone size: -
J gene: TRBJ2-2
CDR3 DNA: TGTGCTAGTGGTTTGGAATCTAGTACTACCGGGGAGCTGTTTTTT
CDR3 protein: CASGLESSTTGELFF

V gene: TRBV7-9
D gene: -
clone size: once
J gene: TRBJ1-4
CDR3 DNA: TGTGCCAGCAGCTCAAACGGGGGGCGGGAAGAAAAACTGTTTTTT
CDR3 protein: CASSSNGGREEKLFF

V gene: TRBV5-6
D gene: -
clone size: -
J gene: TRBJ1-3
CDR3 DNA: TGTGCCAGCAGCGGACAGCTCTCTGGAAACACCATATATTTT
CDR3 protein: CASSGQLSGNTIYF